This T cell receptor beta chain was observed in a study of Graves' ophthalmopathy and Graves' hyperthyroidism (dated by TCRdb to the late 2010s). Regarding the complete study: Peripheral blood samples were taken at the time of initial diagnosis, before any treatment was given. In total, 135 blood samples were TCR-sequenced: roughly 45 ophthalmopathy, roughly 80 hyperthyroidism and around 17 hyperthyroidism-to-ophthalmopathy patients. For training and testing, the 100 or so patients in the discovery cohort were randomly divided in a 7:3 ratio. Following sample collection, hyperthyroidism patients were given methimazole at a starting dose of 30 mg daily, and ophthalmopathy patients were given high-dose intravenous methylprednisolone. To explore V-J signatures distinguishing ophthalmopathy from hyperthyroidism, a discovery set of about a hundred patients (around 42 ophthalmopathy, some 57 stable hyperthyroidism) was enrolled. An independent validation cohort was composed of 18 hyperthyroidism patients and 17 patients who later progressed from hyperthyroidism to ophthalmopathy. TCR beta repertoire signatures were used to distinguish Graves' ophthalmopathy from Graves' hyperthyroidism and to predict progression to ophthalmopathy. In five or six hyperthyroidism patients, the T-cell repertoire of thyroid tissue was compared with the T-cell repertoire of blood. Study-level results and caveats: In validation, the model predicted ophthalmopathy progression with nearly 71% sensitivity and around 72% specificity; fewer than 15 predicted patients were CT-confirmed with GO in a median of approximately 6.5 months. The 13-signature model separated ophthalmopathy from stable hyperthyroidism with over 85% sensitivity and less than 83% specificity in cross-validation, and 80%/75% in the test set. Most expanded thyroid clonotypes with a frequency above 0.001 also appeared in blood, which suggests that blood repertoires may reflect the immune response in the thyroid. Sample size was not statistically predetermined, and group allocation was not concealed from the investigators.

This clonotype has a count of ten or more. The clone's antigen remains unknown. No much larger clonotype is one base removed from it; base qualities were not supplied. Hyperthyroidism was defined as stable when no progression to ophthalmopathy occurred within 18 months of follow-up. Hyperthyroidism patients were newly diagnosed, with disease duration under 2 months, and aged 18 to 65 years. Patients with other autoimmune diseases, uncontrolled infections, pregnancy or lactation were excluded. Clinical symptoms, serum thyroxine, TRAb, thyroid ultrasound and orbital computed tomography formed the basis of the diagnosis. Ficoll-Paque density gradient centrifugation was used to isolate PBMCs from under 11 ml of fresh peripheral blood. Total RNA was extracted with Trizol reagent and quality-checked on an Agilent 2100 Bioanalyzer. Counted from cysteine to phenylalanine, this CDR3 has 15 amino acids. The retained sequence is limited to the CDR3, 45 bases, with the frame set at the first base. V is clipped by 3 bases and J by 5 bases, and the sequence between their germline boundaries is 15 bases long.

TCR beta CDR3 regions were amplified from RNA transcripts for repertoire sequencing. The first round of RT-PCR was done with HTBI primers and the Qiagen OneStep RT-PCR kit, and was followed by a second round of multiplex PCR, then size selection and purification. Libraries were sequenced paired-end with 100 bp reads on an Illumina HiSeq2000. As for the authors' bioinformatics: SOAPnuke was used to process the reads, throwing out any read that had adapters, had uncalled bases, had a mean Phred below 15, or lacked an exact constant-primer or identifier match. COPE v1.2.5 was used to merge high-quality paired reads. Clonotypes were defined as unique nucleotide sequences and were aligned to IMGT TRB V, D and J references using MiTCR v1.1. The analysis was limited to V-J combinations with a frequency above 0.0001, which together covered roughly 99% of the repertoires. A TCR clonal expansion and chaos score per V-J combination was defined as the ratio of F50 clonal expansion to chaos observed in the TCRdist matrix. Features were reduced by Welch's t-statistics and random forest to approximately 13 V-J combinations, which fed a naive Bayes classifier. The Morisita-Horn index was used to measure how similar the thyroid and blood repertoires were. Using fastp at Q25 and MiXCR, TCRdb reprocessed the public reads and kept productive beta chains. Each CDR3 protein gets just one entry, which takes the most common genes and DNA from the rows behind it. The V and J calls shown here were made by TCRdb, not taken from the authors' results. The sample table lists 400,000 to 500,000 distinct CDR3 sequences, roughly 21% of them with a count of one. Roughly 3.2% of the sample lies in the top ten.

This chain joins TRBV12-3 or TRBV12-4 to TRBJ2-3, with TRBD1 as a weak D call on 5 bases. Sequenced sample: peripheral blood. The TCR originated in a woman under 30 with stable Graves' hyperthyroidism. Donor details come from another sample of the same person, matched by shared clones. CDR3 protein: CASSLGGALLDTQYF. Here is the DNA: TGTGCCAGCAGTTTGGGTGGGGCCCTCTTAGATACGCAGTATTTT.